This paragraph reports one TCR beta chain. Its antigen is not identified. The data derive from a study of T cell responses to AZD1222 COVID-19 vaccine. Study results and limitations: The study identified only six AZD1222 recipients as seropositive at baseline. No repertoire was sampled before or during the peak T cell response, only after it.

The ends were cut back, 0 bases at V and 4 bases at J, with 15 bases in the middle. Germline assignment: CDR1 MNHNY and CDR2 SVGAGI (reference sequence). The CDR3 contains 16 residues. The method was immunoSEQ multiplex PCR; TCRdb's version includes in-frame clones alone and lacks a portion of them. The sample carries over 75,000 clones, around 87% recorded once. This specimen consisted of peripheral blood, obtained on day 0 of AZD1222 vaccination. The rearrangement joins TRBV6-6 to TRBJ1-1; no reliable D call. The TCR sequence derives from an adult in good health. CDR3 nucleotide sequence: TGTGCCAGCAGTTACTCAGAGTTCAGCTCGGTCACTGAAGCTTTCTTT. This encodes CASSYSEFSSVTEAFF.